These T cell receptor beta chains were read from a single sample in a study of T-cell memory formation after mild COVID-19. Each CDR3 protein gets one entry after TCRdb re-called the 5' RACE reads with MiXCR. The table lists about 130,000 distinct CDR3 sequences, over 15% of them singletons, with 4.5% to 6.5% in the top ten. The material sequenced was PBMCs or a T cell subset sorted from them (not recorded which). These receptors all come from a young man who had mild COVID-19 (a few samples of this study predate the infection). Cell type and time point are not known. The CDR3 runs from the conserved cysteine through the conserved F or W. A D gene is named only where the DNA matches it firmly. Clone size is given for some rows only: seen once, a few or many times, or a class if the clone is expanded.

TRBJ1-1	TRBV7-2	NA	NA	CASSLSAVPGAFF	TGTGCCAGCAGCCTAAGTGCGGTCCCGGGGGCTTTCTTT
TRBJ2-3	TRBV13	TRBD1	NA	CASSSTSPDRGRTDTQYF	TGTGCCAGCAGCTCCACCTCCCCAGACAGGGGCCGCACAGATACGCAGTATTTT
TRBJ1-4	TRBV6-5	NA	NA	CASSYSKIPGSNEKLFF	TGTGCCAGCAGTTACTCGAAAATTCCTGGGTCGAATGAAAAACTGTTTTTT
TRBJ2-5	TRBV6-2/TRBV6-3	TRBD2	many	CASSRGGGWPQETQYF	TGTGCCAGCAGTCGCGGGGGGGGCTGGCCCCAAGAGACCCAGTACTTC
TRBJ2-3	TRBV29-1	TRBD2	few	CSVVIRSGGPDTQYF	TGCAGCGTTGTGATTCGTAGCGGGGGTCCAGATACGCAGTATTTT
TRBJ1-1	TRBV4-1	NA	NA	CASSQDARTLDTEAFF	TGCGCCAGCAGCCAAGATGCCCGGACGTTGGACACTGAAGCTTTCTTT
TRBJ2-3	TRBV19	NA	NA	CASSRGPLDTQYF	TGTGCCAGTAGTCGTGGACCACTAGATACGCAGTATTTT
TRBJ2-5	TRBV7-3	TRBD1	few	CASSITGGETQYF	TGTGCCAGCAGCATTACAGGGGGGGAGACCCAGTACTTC
TRBJ1-5	TRBV7-2	NA	few	CASSLELGGRNQPQHF	TGTGCCAGCAGCTTGGAGCTGGGGGGTCGCAATCAGCCCCAGCATTTT
TRBJ2-2	TRBV7-6	NA	many	CASRDTLRGGELFF	TGTGCCAGCCGGGACACTCTCAGGGGCGGGGAGCTGTTTTTT
TRBJ2-3	TRBV4-2	NA	NA	CASTRFGGPRTDTQYF	TGTGCCAGCACCCGGTTCGGGGGGCCGCGCACAGATACGCAGTATTTT
TRBJ1-1	TRBV29-1	NA	NA	CSAPGLRNTEAFF	TGCAGCGCGCCGGGACTGAGGAACACTGAAGCTTTCTTT
TRBJ2-7	TRBV4-1	NA	few	CASSQEDKQYF	TGCGCCAGCAGCCAAGAGGACAAGCAGTACTTC
TRBJ2-6	TRBV5-1	NA	many	CASSPTDSGANVLTF	TGCGCCAGCAGCCCTACAGACTCTGGGGCCAACGTCCTGACTTTC
TRBJ2-3	TRBV7-2	NA	many	CASSYKGFADTQYF	TGTGCCAGCAGCTACAAGGGTTTTGCAGATACGCAGTATTTT
TRBJ2-3	TRBV4-3	NA	NA	CASSQDSRTDTQYF	TGCGCCAGCAGCCAAGACTCCCGCACAGATACGCAGTATTTT
TRBJ2-1	TRBV24-1	NA	NA	CATSDPNNNEQFF	TGTGCCACCAGTGACCCTAACAACAATGAGCAGTTCTTC
TRBJ2-5	TRBV7-2	TRBD2	few	CASTSPGTISSETQYF	TGTGCCAGCACTTCGCCCGGGACTATCTCGTCAGAGACCCAGTACTTC
TRBJ2-1	TRBV7-2	TRBD1	few	CASSFDRGNEQFF	TGTGCCAGCAGCTTCGACAGGGGCAATGAGCAGTTCTTC
TRBJ1-4	TRBV7-8	NA	NA	CASSPLGGKLFF	TGTGCCAGCAGCCCGCTGGGTGGAAAACTGTTTTTT
TRBJ2-1	TRBV4-3	TRBD2	few	CASSPSGGAGNEQFF	TGCGCCAGCAGCCCTAGCGGGGGGGCCGGTAATGAGCAGTTCTTC
TRBJ2-5	TRBV24-1	NA	many	CATSVGTPETQYF	TGTGCCACCAGTGTAGGCACTCCAGAGACCCAGTACTTC
TRBJ1-6	TRBV6-5	NA	NA	CASSYSNPNSPLHF	TGTGCCAGCAGTTACTCGAATCCGAATTCACCCCTCCACTTT
TRBJ2-1	TRBV7-2	NA	few	CASSLPEQIGQFF	TGTGCCAGCAGCTTACCAGAGCAAATCGGGCAGTTCTTC
TRBJ1-6	TRBV6-1	NA	few	CASLGDWNSPLHF	TGTGCCAGCCTGGGGGATTGGAATTCACCCCTCCACTTT
TRBJ1-6	TRBV12-3/TRBV12-4	TRBD1	NA	CASNGQGNNSPLHF	TGTGCCAGCAACGGACAGGGCAATAATTCACCCCTCCACTTT
TRBJ1-2	TRBV30	NA	few	CAWHRGIGYTF	TGTGCCTGGCATAGGGGGATCGGCTACACCTTC
TRBJ1-1	TRBV12-3/TRBV12-4	NA	many	CASTENTEAFF	TGTGCCAGCACCGAGAACACTGAAGCTTTCTTT
TRBJ2-3	TRBV6-2/TRBV6-3	TRBD1	NA	CASRDGQGVVNTDTQYF	TGTGCCAGCAGGGATGGACAGGGCGTGGTGAACACAGATACGCAGTATTTT
TRBJ1-1	TRBV7-2	NA	NA	CASSFSGTNTEAFF	TGTGCCAGCAGCTTCTCCGGGACAAACACTGAAGCTTTCTTT
TRBJ2-3	TRBV12-3/TRBV12-4	NA	NA	CASSPFGGATDTQYF	TGTGCCAGCAGTCCCTTTGGGGGGGCCACAGATACGCAGTATTTT
TRBJ2-2	TRBV7-3	NA	many	CASSLAGPQGGELFF	TGTGCCAGCAGCTTGGCGGGACCCCAGGGCGGGGAGCTGTTTTTT
TRBJ1-3	TRBV12-3/TRBV12-4	NA	many	CASGSSGNTIYF	TGTGCCAGCGGCAGCTCTGGAAACACCATATATTTT
TRBJ2-3	TRBV9	NA	few	CASSVAGLPGTDTQYF	TGTGCCAGCAGCGTAGCGGGACTCCCCGGCACAGATACGCAGTATTTT
TRBJ2-2	TRBV7-2	NA	NA	CASRSAEWMPHGELFF	TGTGCCAGCAGATCCGCGGAATGGATGCCTCACGGGGAGCTGTTTTTT
TRBJ2-3	TRBV4-2	TRBD2	few	CASSHTGGSTDTQYF	TGTGCCAGCAGCCATACCGGGGGGAGCACAGATACGCAGTATTTT
TRBJ2-3	TRBV5-1	NA	few	CASSPEGRTDTQYF	TGCGCCAGCAGCCCCGAGGGCCGCACAGATACGCAGTATTTT
TRBJ2-1	TRBV5-1	TRBD2	NA	CASSLDPASGGAGEQFF	TGCGCCAGCAGCTTGGACCCCGCTAGCGGGGGGGCCGGTGAGCAGTTCTTC
TRBJ2-5	TRBV6-1	TRBD2	few	CASSEVSSGGAQETQYF	TGTGCCAGCAGTGAAGTATCGAGCGGGGGAGCCCAAGAGACCCAGTACTTC